The 10 T cell receptor beta chains presented below share a single source sample, sequenced in a study of blood T cell repertoires in COVID-19. Clones were read by immunoSEQ multiplex PCR, and TCRdb kept only the in-frame ones, dropping some. The sample yields some 500,000 clones, approximately 91% seen once. The sequenced sample was peripheral blood. The receptors stem from a woman between 45 and 65 years old with COVID-19, enrolled during active disease.

The chain links TRBV9 to TRBJ2-5; D is possibly TRBD2 (7 bases). This CDR3 spans 15 amino acids. CDR1 SGDLS and CDR2 YYNGEE come from the germline V gene. V was shortened by 2 bases and J by 0 bases, with 11 bases between the two germline ends. This chain's CDR3 is CASSVGGLHQETQYF. CDR3 DNA sequence: TGTGCCAGCAGCGTCGGGGGGCTGCACCAAGAGACCCAGTACTTC. Full variable domain (rest looked up from reference TRBV9 and TRBJ2-5): DSGVTQTPKHLITATGQRVTLRCSPRSGDLSVYWYQQSLDQGLQFLIQYYNGEERAKGNILERFSAQQFPDLHSELNLSSLELGDSALYFCASSVGGLHQETQYFGPGTRLLVL.

The chain links TRBV2 to TRBJ2-3; TRBD1 agrees at 11 bases. The V segment lost 6 bases and the J segment 4 bases; nucleotides outside the gene matches: 9. The CDR3 sequence is 16 residues long. Germline V gene lookup returns CDR1 SNHLY and CDR2 FYNNEI. The CDR3 DNA is TGTGCCAGCAGCTTAGGGGGGACAGGGGGGTCAGATACGCAGTATTTT. It yields the protein CASSLGGTGGSDTQYF.

Only a few counts were recorded for this clone. V is TRBV9 and J is TRBJ1-3; TRBD1 is a possible D gene (6 bases). V lost 1 base and J 0 bases, leaving 11 bases between the germline ends. Germline CDR1 SGDLS, CDR2 YYNGEE. The CDR3 is made up of 16 amino acids. CDR3 in DNA: TGTGCCAGCAGCGTATTAGGACAGCTCTCTGGAAACACCATATATTTT. Translated, it gives CASSVLGQLSGNTIYF.

The V gene is TRBV14, the J gene TRBJ2-7; D possibly corresponds to TRBD2 (6 bases). V gave up 1 base and J gave up 6 bases, with 10 bases separating them. Germline V lookup: CDR1 SGHDN, CDR2 FVKESK. The CDR3 is 13 amino acids. The CDR3 DNA reads as TGTGCCAGCAGCCAAGCCGGGGGAGCCGAGCAGTACTTC. This gives the protein CASSQAGGAEQYF.

This sequence joins TRBV10-3 and TRBJ1-1, with a possible D match to TRBD1 (6 bases). Germline V gene lookup returns CDR1 ENHRY and CDR2 SYGVKD. V was trimmed by 8 bases and J by 3 bases, leaving 13 bases between them. The CDR3 has 13 amino acids. CDR3 residues: CAISRGPDTEAFF. CDR3 bases: TGTGCCATCTCCAGGGGCCCAGACACTGAAGCTTTCTTT.

The chain couples TRBV30 to TRBJ1-4; 7 positions match TRBD1. Germline CDR1 GTSNPN, CDR2 SVGIG (reference sequence). V was clipped by 3 bases and J by 5 bases; unmatched bases: 9. The CDR3 length is 15 residues. CDR3 bases: TGTGCCTGGAGCGGCTGGACAGGAGGAAATGAAAAACTGTTTTTT. Translating gives CAWSGWTGGNEKLFF.

The chain recombines TRBV6-6 with TRBJ1-1; D possibly corresponds to TRBD1 (5 bases). Trimming stripped 6 bases from V and 3 bases from J, with 17 bases between. The length of the CDR3 is 15 residues. Germline CDR1 reads MNHNY; CDR2 reads SVGAGI (reference sequence). CDR3 residues: CASRDPTIGDTEAFF. CDR3 DNA sequence: TGTGCCAGCAGGGACCCTACAATAGGGGACACTGAAGCTTTCTTT.

This clone was seen just once. The chain links TRBV18 to TRBJ2-3; a possible D gene is TRBD1 (5 bases). Germline values: CDR1 KGHSH, CDR2 LQKENI. V lost 2 bases, J lost 4 bases, and 10 bases lay in between. CDR3 length: 14 residues. The CDR3 spells CASSPFDSADTQYF. The CDR3 DNA reads TGTGCCAGCTCACCATTCGACAGCGCAGATACGCAGTATTTT. Complete variable domain (other parts from reference TRBV18 and TRBJ2-3): NAGVMQNPRHLVRRRGQEARLRCSPMKGHSHVYWYRQLPEEGLKFMVYLQKENIIDESGMPKERFSAEFPKEGPSILRIQQVVRGDSAAYFCASSPFDSADTQYFGPGTRLTVL.

The V gene is TRBV20-1, the J gene TRBJ2-7; possibly TRBD1 for D (6 bases). V was trimmed by 3 bases and J by 7 bases, leaving 13 bases between them. CDR3 length: 12 amino acids. Per the germline V gene, CDR1 is DFQATT and CDR2 is SNEGSKA (reference sequence). DNA for the CDR3: TGCAGTGCTAGTGACAGGCAGCGGGAGCAGTACTTC. Its translation: CSASDRQREQYF.

The rearrangement links TRBV10-3 to TRBJ1-3; D not certain. V shed 3 bases and J shed 4 bases, with 10 bases lying between them. The germline CDR1 and CDR2 sequences are ENHRY and SYGVKD. The CDR3 has 14 residues. CDR3 protein: CAISEWGAGNTIYF. The CDR3 DNA follows: TGTGCCATCAGTGAATGGGGAGCCGGAAACACCATATATTTT.